The 21 T cell receptor beta chains listed next were all sequenced from one sample in a study of blood T cell repertoires in COVID-19. Some clones are missing from TCRdb's copy, which holds only in-frame ones; the method was immunoSEQ multiplex PCR. The sample lists approximately 210,000 clones, approximately 80% occurring once. The sample consisted of PBMCs or T cells enriched from blood (not recorded which). The receptors were sampled from a man aged 25 to 45 with acute COVID-19.

The J gene is TRBJ1-4, the V gene TRBV7-2; 9 positions agree with TRBD1. The CDR3 totals 15 residues. From germline, CDR1 is SGHTA and CDR2 FQGNSA. The V gene end was trimmed by 5 bases and the J gene end by 10 bases; junction bases not matched to a gene: 11. CDR3 coding DNA: TGTGCCAGCAGCGCATCCGGGACAGGGACCGGAAAACTGTTTTTT. Translation gives CASSASGTGTGKLFF.

V is TRBV4-1 and J is TRBJ2-6; 11 nucleotides match TRBD1. Unmatched junction bases numbered 5, after V lost 0 bases and J lost 4 bases. From germline, CDR1 is MGHRA and CDR2 YSYEKL. CDR3 length equals 18 residues. CDR3 in DNA: TGCGCCAGCAGCCAAGAGGGGACAGGGGGTTCCGGGGCCAACGTCCTGACTTTC. Amino acid sequence: CASSQEGTGGSGANVLTF.

The rearrangement joins TRBV2 to TRBJ2-3, with 9 positions matching TRBD2. V was pared by 7 bases and J by 5 bases, with 4 bases of the junction left unmatched. Germline CDR1 is SNHLY and CDR2 is FYNNEI. The CDR3 extends over 13 amino acids. This CDR3 reads CASMGLAKDTQYF. In DNA form, the CDR3 reads TGTGCCAGCATGGGACTAGCCAAAGATACGCAGTATTTT.

This clone was picked up one time. This chain connects TRBV6-5 to TRBJ2-1; 8 bases fit TRBD2. CDR1 and CDR2 (germline): MNHEY, SVGAGI. V lost 0 bases and J lost 7; bases outside the gene matches: 5. There are 15 residues in the CDR3. For the CDR3, the DNA is TGTGCCAGCAGTTACTCAGCGGGGGTTAGGAATGAGCAGTTCTTC. It translates to CASSYSAGVRNEQFF.

The J gene is TRBJ2-2, the V gene TRBV14; 8 bases align to TRBD1. The ends lost 4 bases at V and 1 base at J; junction bases unmatched: 8. Germline V CDR1 and CDR2: SGHDN, FVKESK. The CDR3 has 17 residues. CDR3 protein: CASSPDRGKLNTGELFF. The CDR3 DNA is TGTGCCAGCAGCCCTGACAGGGGAAAATTGAACACCGGGGAGCTGTTTTTT.

CDR3 amino acids: CASGGMGAYNSPLHF. The CDR3 DNA sequence: TGTGCCAGCGGGGGGATGGGGGCCTATAATTCACCCCTCCACTTT. The J gene is TRBJ1-6, the V gene TRBV2; tentatively, D is TRBD1 (5 bases). CDR1 is SNHLY, CDR2 FYNNEI, per germline. This CDR3 has 15 amino acids. Trimming removed 8 bases from V and 2 bases from J, with 13 bases in between.

The chain combines TRBV27 with TRBJ2-7; 9 nucleotides match TRBD2. The CDR3 covers 16 residues. With 0 bases clipped from V and 1 base from J, the junction kept 4 bases outside the gene matches. Per germline, CDR1 MNHEY and CDR2 SMNVEV (reference sequence). The CDR3 region is CASSLSASGVSYEQYF. CDR3 nucleotide sequence: TGTGCCAGCAGTTTATCGGCTAGCGGGGTGTCCTACGAGCAGTACTTC.

Only a few counts were recorded for this clone. The chain recombines TRBV28 with TRBJ2-7; weak D call: TRBD2 (6 bases). The germline V and J ends were trimmed by 6 bases and 3 bases, with 15 bases remaining between them. The germline gives CDR1 MDHEN, CDR2 SYDVKM. The CDR3 covers 14 residues. As DNA, the CDR3 is TGTGCCAGCAGACTAGGAGGGCCAGGCTACGAGCAGTACTTC. Translated: CASRLGGPGYEQYF. Combining the CDR3 with reference TRBV28 and TRBJ2-7 gives the whole variable domain DVKVTQSSRYLVKRTGEKVFLECVQDMDHENMFWYRQDPGLGLRLIYFSYDVKMKEKGDIPEGYSVSREKKERFSLILESASTNQTSMYLCASRLGGPGYEQYFGPGTRLTVT.

The chain combines TRBV29-1 with TRBJ2-7; tentative D call: TRBD1 (5 bases). Germline V lookup: CDR1 SQVTM, CDR2 ANQGSEA. V was clipped by 2 bases and J by 0 bases, with 8 bases between them. This CDR3 is built from 13 residues. The CDR3 is CSVEYRNSYEQYF. DNA for the CDR3: TGCAGCGTTGAATACAGGAACTCCTACGAGCAGTACTTC.

The chain recombines TRBV7-2 with TRBJ2-5, with D possibly TRBD2 on 6 matching bases. This CDR3 region has 13 residues. V dropped 5 bases and J dropped 6 bases, with 13 bases sitting between them. Germline V gene data show CDR1 as SGHTA and CDR2 as FQGNSA. The CDR3 sequence: CASSLGLGKTQYF. The CDR3 DNA is TGTGCCAGCAGCCTGGGACTTGGAAAGACCCAGTACTTC. Combining the CDR3 with reference TRBV7-2 and TRBJ2-5 gives the whole variable domain GAGVSQSPSNKVTEKGKDVELRCDPISGHTALYWYRQSLGQGLEFLIYFQGNSAPDKSGLPSDRFSAERTGGSVSTLTIQRTQQEDSAVYLCASSLGLGKTQYFGPGTRLLVL.

The CDR3 is CASSLAGNDEQYF. DNA for the CDR3: TGTGCCAGCAGCTTAGCAGGGAACGACGAGCAGTACTTC. This chain connects TRBV13 to TRBJ2-7; a weak D match, TRBD1 (5 bases). The CDR3 has 13 residues. V was pared by 1 base and J by 5 bases, with 9 bases between. CDR1 is PRHDT and CDR2 is FYEKMQ in the germline V gene (reference sequence).

This sequence joins TRBV19 and TRBJ1-2; D unresolved. The V end was cut by 4 bases, the J end by 0 bases, with 12 bases between. Germline V lookup: CDR1 LNHDA, CDR2 SQIVND (reference sequence). The CDR3 is made up of 15 amino acids. This chain's CDR3 is CASSRTESTNYGYTF. In DNA, the CDR3 is TGTGCCAGTAGTAGAACGGAGTCGACTAACTATGGCTACACCTTC.

The V call is TRBV21-1, the J call TRBJ1-5; TRBD1, as called in the table, went unchecked against the DNA. TRBV21-1 is labeled a pseudogene. CDR3 length: 16 amino acids. CDR3 DNA sequence: TGTGCCAGCAGCCCCCCCACTGGGGCAGAATATCAGCCCCAGCATTTT. Residues: CASSPPTGAEYQPQHF.

The chain has TRBV7-9 and TRBJ1-6, with D unclear. The CDR3 is made up of 12 amino acids. The germline gives CDR1 SEHNR, CDR2 FQNEAQ (reference sequence). Trimming removed 3 bases from V and 10 bases from J, with 7 bases in between. CDR3 DNA: TGTGCCAGCAGCTTGGAGAAGTCACCCCTCCACTTT. Protein: CASSLEKSPLHF. Looking up the rest from reference TRBV7-9 and TRBJ1-6 gives the full variable domain: DTGVSQNPRHKITKRGQNVTFRCDPISEHNRLYWYRQTLGQGPEFLTYFQNEAQLEKSRLLSDRFSAERPKGSFSTLEIQRTEQGDSAMYLCASSLEKSPLHFGNGTRLTVT.

On this clone itself: This sample also contains other DNA sequences that code for the same CDR3. The chain links TRBV12-3 or TRBV12-4 to TRBJ2-7; D remains ambiguous. Deletions cut 2 bases from V and 3 bases from J, with 5 bases between. The CDR3 is 12 residues long. In DNA form, the CDR3 reads TGTGCCAGCAGTTTATCCGGCTACGAGCAGTACTTC. It encodes CASSLSGYEQYF.

This clone was observed a single time. Other nucleotide sequences in the sample specify the same CDR3. The chain uses TRBV7-9 and TRBJ1-1, with TRBD1 as a possible D gene (6 bases). The germline V gene has CDR1 SEHNR and CDR2 FQNEAQ (reference sequence). The CDR3 consists of 14 residues. V was cut by 3 bases and J by 4 bases, with 12 bases left in between. In DNA, the CDR3 is TGTGCCAGCAGCTTGGGGGCGGGTAGCACTGAAGCTTTCTTT. Translation gives CASSLGAGSTEAFF. The variable domain in full, completed from reference TRBV7-9 and TRBJ1-1, reads DTGVSQNPRHKITKRGQNVTFRCDPISEHNRLYWYRQTLGQGPEFLTYFQNEAQLEKSRLLSDRFSAERPKGSFSTLEIQRTEQGDSAMYLCASSLGAGSTEAFFGQGTRLTVV.

The chain uses TRBV19 and TRBJ1-1, with D maybe TRBD1 (5 bases). This CDR3 has 15 residues. Germline CDR1 LNHDA, CDR2 SQIVND (reference sequence). V gave up 4 bases and J gave up 1 base, with 13 bases separating them. CDR3 residues: CASSTGRVENTEAFF. CDR3 in DNA: TGTGCCAGTAGTACAGGGCGAGTGGAGAACACTGAAGCTTTCTTT.

The chain is built from TRBV19 and TRBJ1-1; 7 nucleotides agree with TRBD1. In germline, CDR1 is LNHDA, CDR2 SQIVND (reference sequence). The CDR3 is 14 amino acids. V lost 5 bases and J lost 6; bases outside the gene matches: 9. The CDR3 loop is CASSPKIQGAEAFF. Here the CDR3 DNA reads TGTGCCAGTAGTCCAAAAATTCAGGGGGCTGAAGCTTTCTTT.

This clone was detected a few times. J is TRBJ2-7 and V is TRBV6-6; weak D call: TRBD1 (5 bases). This CDR3 comprises 14 residues. Per germline, CDR1 MNHNY and CDR2 SVGAGI (reference sequence). Trimming removed 0 bases from V and 3 bases from J, with 9 bases in between. The CDR3 reads CASSYSRQNYEQYF. The CDR3 nucleotides are TGTGCCAGCAGTTACTCGAGACAGAACTACGAGCAGTACTTC.

The chain links TRBV3-1 (or the pseudogene TRBV3-2) to TRBJ2-7; TRBD2 aligns across 11 bases. J was trimmed by 3 bases and V by 2 bases; bases with no gene match: 3. There are 15 residues in the CDR3. The V gene's germline CDR1 is LGHDT and CDR2 YNNKEL (reference sequence). The CDR3 coding sequence is TGTGCCAGCAGCCAATCTAGCGGGGGGTTCTACGAGCAGTACTTC. It is translated as CASSQSSGGFYEQYF.

Comment on this clone: This specimen includes other DNA sequences encoding the same CDR3. The chain joins TRBV27 to TRBJ2-7, with 10 bases aligning to TRBD1. The CDR3 sequence is 16 residues long. The junction had 5 bases not matched to a gene; V was cut back by 3 bases and J by 0 bases. Looked up from germline, CDR1 is MNHEY and CDR2 is SMNVEV (reference sequence). The DNA for the CDR3 is TGTGCCAGCAGTTTCCGACAGGGGGCGAGCTCCTACGAGCAGTACTTC. Its translation is CASSFRQGASSYEQYF.